This T cell receptor beta chain stems from a study of cytomegalovirus exposure and HLA in healthy donors. Study-wide background: Unique TCRs numbering some 80 million, obtained from HLA-typed donors, made up an early data release.

Worth noting for this clone: What it binds is unknown.

Trimming shortened V by 4 bases and J by 0 bases, and 8 bases separated the two germline ends. There are 14 residues in the CDR3. Germline V gives CDR1 SGHRS, CDR2 YFSETQ. The PCR contained 60 Vbeta and 13 Jbeta primers. Generated by immunoSEQ multiplex PCR, the TCRdb table keeps only in-frame clones and is missing some. The table lists around 130,000 clones, over 75% of them singletons. The study, taken as a whole, reports: One cluster of highly shared sequence variants probably arose as a sequencing artifact. A later analysis, which compared TCR beta chains of equal frequency, found the HLA-associated ones more clonally expanded.

V gene TRBV5-1 combines with J gene TRBJ1-3, with no clear D. The receptor was isolated from a man aged 35-49 years in good health and CMV-seronegative. Material for sequencing was PBMCs. The CDR3 nucleotides read TGCGCCAGCAGCCCGGGGAACTCTGGAAACACCATATATTTT. Translated, it gives CASSPGNSGNTIYF.